A selection of T cell receptor beta chains follows, all from one sample in a study of blood T cells in healthy people across ages. One entry per CDR3 protein, called by TCRdb with MiXCR from the 5' RACE reads. This sample has approximately 690,000 distinct CDR3 sequences, with less than 45% found just once. The sequencing sample was made of blood. The receptors derive from a man older than 75 in good health. Both conserved end residues are part of each CDR3. The D gene is left open where the match is weak. Clone size is stated in some rows and not others, as once, few, many or a class when expanded.

d_call,clone_size,v_call,j_call,cdr3_nt,cdr3_aa
TRBD2,NA,TRBV29-1,TRBJ2-1,TGCAGCGTCGAAAGAGGGACTAGCGGGTACAATGAGCAGTTCTTC,CSVERGTSGYNEQFF
NA,NA,TRBV3-1,TRBJ2-3,TGTGCCTCTCAAAGGGGGGGGGCGACAGATACGCAGTATTTT,CASQRGGATDTQYF
NA,NA,TRBV6-2/TRBV6-3,TRBJ2-3,TGTGCCAGCGAGGGGTTAACAGATACGCAGTATTTT,CASEGLTDTQYF
TRBD2,NA,TRBV12-3/TRBV12-4,TRBJ2-3,TGTGCCAGCAGCCCCACGGGACTAGCGTATAGCACAGATACGCAGTATTTT,CASSPTGLAYSTDTQYF
NA,few,TRBV11-3,TRBJ2-1,TGTGCCAGCAGCTTATTTGGTGGGAGATCCTACAATGAGCAGTTCTTC,CASSLFGGRSYNEQFF
TRBD1,NA,TRBV7-9,TRBJ1-1,TGTGCCAGCAGGCGTGGACAGGCCTCAGAGAACACTGAAGCTTTCTTT,CASRRGQASENTEAFF
TRBD1,NA,TRBV6-1,TRBJ2-7,TGTGCCAGCAGTGGAAACAGGGGCGGCGAGCAGTACTTC,CASSGNRGGEQYF
TRBD1,NA,TRBV5-1,TRBJ2-5,TGCGCCAGCAGCTATGGGACAGGGAGGGAGACCCAGTACTTC,CASSYGTGRETQYF
NA,NA,TRBV4-3,TRBJ1-2,TGCGCCAGCAGCCCACATCCGGGGGTAGACGGCTACACCTTC,CASSPHPGVDGYTF
NA,NA,TRBV2,TRBJ2-1,TGTGCCAGCATGGAGAGCTCCTACAATGAGCAGTTCTTC,CASMESSYNEQFF
TRBD1,NA,TRBV6-2/TRBV6-3,TRBJ1-4,TGTGCCAGCAGACCCGCTTACTTTCCGGGACAGAGGGGACCTGAAAAACTGTTTTTT,CASRPAYFPGQRGPEKLFF
NA,few,TRBV14,TRBJ1-2,TGTGCCAGCAGCCTGATGAGGGGGATGGATGGCTACACCTTC,CASSLMRGMDGYTF
TRBD2,NA,TRBV5-1,TRBJ2-1,TGCGCCAGCAGCCCAGGGACTAGCCGTGCTACCTACAATGAGCAGTTCTTC,CASSPGTSRATYNEQFF
TRBD2,few,TRBV7-2,TRBJ2-2,TGTGCCAGCCCCCACTTAGCGGGAGCCGGGGAGCTGTTTTTT,CASPHLAGAGELFF
TRBD2,few,TRBV12-3/TRBV12-4,TRBJ2-3,TGTGCCAGCAGTTTAGGAACCGGGACTAGGACAGATACGCAGTATTTT,CASSLGTGTRTDTQYF
TRBD1,NA,TRBV28,TRBJ1-2,TGTGCCAGCAGTGGGGGGGACAGGTATGGCTACACCTTC,CASSGGDRYGYTF